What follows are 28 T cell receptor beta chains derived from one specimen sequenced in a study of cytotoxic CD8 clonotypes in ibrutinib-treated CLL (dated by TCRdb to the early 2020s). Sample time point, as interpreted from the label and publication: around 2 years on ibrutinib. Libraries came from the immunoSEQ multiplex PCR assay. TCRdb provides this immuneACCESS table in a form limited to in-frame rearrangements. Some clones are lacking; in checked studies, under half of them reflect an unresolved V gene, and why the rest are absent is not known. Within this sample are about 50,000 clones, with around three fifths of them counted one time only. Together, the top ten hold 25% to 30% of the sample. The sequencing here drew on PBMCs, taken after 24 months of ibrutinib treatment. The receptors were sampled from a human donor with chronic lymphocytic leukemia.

The CDR3 sequence is CASSPVGTRVGGELFF. CDR3 bases: TGTGCCAGCAGCCCCGTAGGAACAAGAGTAGGGGGGGAGCTGTTTTTT. The V and J genes are TRBV7-2 and TRBJ2-2; D gene uncertain. The germline CDR1 and CDR2 sequences are SGHTA and FQGNSA. The CDR3 loop spans 16 amino acids. With 5 bases removed from V and 8 bases from J, the gap between germline ends came to 21 bases.

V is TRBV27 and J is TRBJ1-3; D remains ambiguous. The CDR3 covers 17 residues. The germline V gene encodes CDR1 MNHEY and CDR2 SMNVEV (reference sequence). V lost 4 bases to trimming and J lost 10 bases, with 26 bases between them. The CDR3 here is CASSSYPPARTEETIYF. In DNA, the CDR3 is TGTGCCAGCAGTTCATACCCCCCGGCGCGAACGGAGGAAACCATATATTTT.

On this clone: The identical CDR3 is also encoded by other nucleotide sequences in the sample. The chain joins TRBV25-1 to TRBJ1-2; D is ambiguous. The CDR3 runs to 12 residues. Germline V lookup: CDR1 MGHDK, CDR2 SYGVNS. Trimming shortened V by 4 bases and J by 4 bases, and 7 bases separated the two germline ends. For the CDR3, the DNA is TGTGCCAGCAGTGTTCTGGGCTATGGCTACACCTTC. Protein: CASSVLGYGYTF.

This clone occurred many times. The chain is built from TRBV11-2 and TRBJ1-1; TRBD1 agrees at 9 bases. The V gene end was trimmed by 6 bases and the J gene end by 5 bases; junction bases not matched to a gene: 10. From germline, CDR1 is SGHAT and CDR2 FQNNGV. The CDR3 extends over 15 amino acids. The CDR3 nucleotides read TGTGCCAGCAGAAGTAGCCGGGACAGGGTTACTGAAGCTTTCTTT. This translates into CASRSSRDRVTEAFF.

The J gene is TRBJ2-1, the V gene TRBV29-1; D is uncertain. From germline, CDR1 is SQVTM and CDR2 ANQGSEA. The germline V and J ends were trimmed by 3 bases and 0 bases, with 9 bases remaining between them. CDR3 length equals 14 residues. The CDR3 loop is CSVESARSYNEQFF. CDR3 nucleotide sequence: TGCAGCGTTGAGTCAGCCCGCTCCTACAATGAGCAGTTCTTC.

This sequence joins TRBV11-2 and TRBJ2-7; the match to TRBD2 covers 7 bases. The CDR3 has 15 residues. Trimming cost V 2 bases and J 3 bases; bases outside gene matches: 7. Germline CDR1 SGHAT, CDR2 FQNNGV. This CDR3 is CASSLNPGGNYEQYF. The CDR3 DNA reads TGTGCCAGCAGCTTAAATCCGGGGGGAAACTACGAGCAGTACTTC.

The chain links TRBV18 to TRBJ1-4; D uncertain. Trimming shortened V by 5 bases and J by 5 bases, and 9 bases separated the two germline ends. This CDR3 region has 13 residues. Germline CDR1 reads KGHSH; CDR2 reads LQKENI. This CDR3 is CASSARRNEKLFF. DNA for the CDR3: TGTGCCAGCTCAGCCAGGAGGAATGAAAAACTGTTTTTT.

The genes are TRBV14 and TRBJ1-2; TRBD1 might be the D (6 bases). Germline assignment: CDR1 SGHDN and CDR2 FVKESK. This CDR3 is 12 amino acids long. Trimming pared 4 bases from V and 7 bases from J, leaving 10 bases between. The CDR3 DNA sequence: TGTGCCAGCAGCCCAGGGGCACTTGGCTACACCTTC. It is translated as CASSPGALGYTF.

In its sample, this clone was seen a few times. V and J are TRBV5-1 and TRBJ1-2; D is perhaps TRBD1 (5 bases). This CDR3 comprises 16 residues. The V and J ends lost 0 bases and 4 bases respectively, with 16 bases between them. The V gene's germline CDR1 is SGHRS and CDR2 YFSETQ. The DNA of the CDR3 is TGCGCCAGCAGCTTGGCCCTTACTGACGGGACCTATGGCTACACCTTC. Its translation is CASSLALTDGTYGYTF. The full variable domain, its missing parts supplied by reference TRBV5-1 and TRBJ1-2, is KAGVTQTPRYLIKTRGQQVTLSCSPISGHRSVSWYQQTPGQGLQFLFEYFSETQRNKGNFPGRFSGRQFSNSRSEMNVSTLELGDSALYLCASSLALTDGTYGYTFGSGTRLTVV.

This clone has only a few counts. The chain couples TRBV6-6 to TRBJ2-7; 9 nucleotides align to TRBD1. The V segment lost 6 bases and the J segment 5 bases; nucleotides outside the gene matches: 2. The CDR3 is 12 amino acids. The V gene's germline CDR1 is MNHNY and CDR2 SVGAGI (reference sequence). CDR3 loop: CASRQGANEQYF. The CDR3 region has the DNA TGTGCCAGCAGACAGGGGGCGAACGAGCAGTACTTC.

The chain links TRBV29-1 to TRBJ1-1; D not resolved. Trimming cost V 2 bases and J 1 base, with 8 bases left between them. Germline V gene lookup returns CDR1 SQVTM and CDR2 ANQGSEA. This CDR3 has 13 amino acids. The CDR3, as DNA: TGCAGCGTTGAACCGGCGGGGAACACTGAAGCTTTCTTT. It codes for CSVEPAGNTEAFF.

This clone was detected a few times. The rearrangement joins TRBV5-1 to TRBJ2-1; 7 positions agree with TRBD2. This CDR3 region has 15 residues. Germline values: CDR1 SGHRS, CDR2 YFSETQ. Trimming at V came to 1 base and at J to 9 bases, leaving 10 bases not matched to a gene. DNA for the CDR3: TGCGCCAGCAGCTTGCGTACTAGCGTGGGTAGTGAGCAGTTCTTC. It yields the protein CASSLRTSVGSEQFF.

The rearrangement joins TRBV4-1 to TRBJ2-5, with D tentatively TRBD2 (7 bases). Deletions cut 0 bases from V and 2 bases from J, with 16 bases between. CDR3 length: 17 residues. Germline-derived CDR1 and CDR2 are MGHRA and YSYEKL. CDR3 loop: CASSQDPAGAQQETQYF. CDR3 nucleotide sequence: TGCGCCAGCAGCCAAGATCCGGCGGGGGCCCAACAAGAGACCCAGTACTTC.

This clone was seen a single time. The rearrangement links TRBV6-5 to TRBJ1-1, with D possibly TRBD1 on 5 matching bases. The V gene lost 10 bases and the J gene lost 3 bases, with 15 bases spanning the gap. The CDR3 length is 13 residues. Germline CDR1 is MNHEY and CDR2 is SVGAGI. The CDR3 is CATWGRGDTEAFF. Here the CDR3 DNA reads TGTGCCACCTGGGGACGGGGGGACACTGAAGCTTTCTTT.

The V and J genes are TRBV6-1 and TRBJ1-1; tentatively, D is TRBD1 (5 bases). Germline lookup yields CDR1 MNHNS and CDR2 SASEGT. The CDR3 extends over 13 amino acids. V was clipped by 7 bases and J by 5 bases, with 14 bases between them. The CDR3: CASTGALRTEAFF. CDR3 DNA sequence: TGTGCCAGCACCGGGGCCCTCAGAACTGAAGCTTTCTTT.

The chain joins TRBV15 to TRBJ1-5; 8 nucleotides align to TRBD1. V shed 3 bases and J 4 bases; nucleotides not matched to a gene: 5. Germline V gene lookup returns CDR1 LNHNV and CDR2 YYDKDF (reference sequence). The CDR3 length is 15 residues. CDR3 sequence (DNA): TGTGCCACCAGCAGGACAGGGGTAGGAAATCAGCCCCAGCATTTT. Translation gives CATSRTGVGNQPQHF. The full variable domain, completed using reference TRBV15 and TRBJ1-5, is DAMVIQNPRYQVTQFGKPVTLSCSQTLNHNVMYWYQQKSSQAPKLLFHYYDKDFNNEADTPDNFQSRRPNTSFCFLDIRSPGLGDTAMYLCATSRTGVGNQPQHFGDGTRLSIL.

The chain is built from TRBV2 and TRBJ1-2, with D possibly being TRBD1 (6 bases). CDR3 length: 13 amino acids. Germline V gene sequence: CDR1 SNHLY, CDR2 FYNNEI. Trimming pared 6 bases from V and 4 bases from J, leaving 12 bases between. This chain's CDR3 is CASSADRTYGYTF. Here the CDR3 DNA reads TGTGCCAGCAGCGCAGACAGGACCTATGGCTACACCTTC.

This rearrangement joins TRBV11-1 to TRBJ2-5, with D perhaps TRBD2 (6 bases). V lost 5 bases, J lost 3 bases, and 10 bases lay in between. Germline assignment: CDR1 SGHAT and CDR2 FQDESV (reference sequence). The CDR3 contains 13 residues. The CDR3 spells CASSTWGEETQYF. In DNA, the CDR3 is TGTGCCAGCAGCACATGGGGGGAAGAGACCCAGTACTTC.

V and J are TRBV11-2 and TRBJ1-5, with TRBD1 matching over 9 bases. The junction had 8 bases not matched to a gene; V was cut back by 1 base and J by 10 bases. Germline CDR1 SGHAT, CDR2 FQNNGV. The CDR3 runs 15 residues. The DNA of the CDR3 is TGTGCCAGCAGCTTAGGGCGGGACAGGGTCAATCCCCAGCATTTT. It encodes CASSLGRDRVNPQHF.

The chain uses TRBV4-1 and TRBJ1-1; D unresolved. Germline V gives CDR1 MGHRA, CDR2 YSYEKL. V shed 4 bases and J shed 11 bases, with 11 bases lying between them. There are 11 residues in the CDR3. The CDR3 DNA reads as TGCGCCAGCAGCCTTAAGGGCGAGGCTTTCTTT. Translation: CASSLKGEAFF.

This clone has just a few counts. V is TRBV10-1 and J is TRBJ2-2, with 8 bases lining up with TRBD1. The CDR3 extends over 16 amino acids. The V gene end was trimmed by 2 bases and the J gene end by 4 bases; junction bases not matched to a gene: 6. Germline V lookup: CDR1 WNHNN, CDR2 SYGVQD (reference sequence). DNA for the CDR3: TGCGCCAGCAGTGAGAGTGGGCAGGGGGCCACCGGGGAGCTGTTTTTT. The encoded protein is CASSESGQGATGELFF.

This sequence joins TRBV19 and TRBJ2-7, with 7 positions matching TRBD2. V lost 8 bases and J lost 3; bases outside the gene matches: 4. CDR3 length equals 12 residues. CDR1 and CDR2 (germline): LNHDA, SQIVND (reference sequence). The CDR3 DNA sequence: TGTGCCAGTTCCCGGGGGGACTACGAGCAGTACTTC. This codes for CASSRGDYEQYF.

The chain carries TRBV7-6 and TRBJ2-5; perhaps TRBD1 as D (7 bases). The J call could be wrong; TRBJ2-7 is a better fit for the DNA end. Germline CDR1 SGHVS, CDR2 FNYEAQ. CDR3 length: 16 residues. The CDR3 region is CASSLVVQGEVHEQYF. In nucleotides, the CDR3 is TGTGCCAGCAGCTTAGTCGTCCAGGGGGAGGTCCACGAGCAGTACTTC.

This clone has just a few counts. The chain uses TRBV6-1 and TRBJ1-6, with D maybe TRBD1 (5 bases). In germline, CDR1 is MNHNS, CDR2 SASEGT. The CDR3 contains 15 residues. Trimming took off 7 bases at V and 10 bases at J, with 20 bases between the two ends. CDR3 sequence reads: CASTRSRMGQSPLHF. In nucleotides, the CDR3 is TGTGCCAGCACTCGTTCGAGGATGGGGCAGTCACCCCTCCACTTT.

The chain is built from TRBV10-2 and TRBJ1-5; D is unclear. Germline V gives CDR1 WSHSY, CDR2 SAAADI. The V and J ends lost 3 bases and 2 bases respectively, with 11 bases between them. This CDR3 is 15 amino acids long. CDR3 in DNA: TGCGCCAGCAGTGATCGGGGTCTGGGCAATCAGCCCCAGCATTTT. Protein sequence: CASSDRGLGNQPQHF.

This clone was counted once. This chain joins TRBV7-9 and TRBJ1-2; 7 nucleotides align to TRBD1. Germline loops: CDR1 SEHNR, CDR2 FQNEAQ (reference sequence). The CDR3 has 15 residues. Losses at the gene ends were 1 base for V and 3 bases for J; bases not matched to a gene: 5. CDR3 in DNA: TGTGCCAGCAGCTTAGTAGGGACAGCTGACTATGGCTACACCTTC. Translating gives CASSLVGTADYGYTF.

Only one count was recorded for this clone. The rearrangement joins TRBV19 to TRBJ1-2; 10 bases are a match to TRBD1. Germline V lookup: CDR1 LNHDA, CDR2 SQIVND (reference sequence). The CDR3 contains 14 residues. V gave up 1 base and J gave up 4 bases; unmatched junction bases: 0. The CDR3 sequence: CASSIGQGAYGYTF. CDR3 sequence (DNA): TGTGCCAGTAGTATAGGACAGGGGGCCTATGGCTACACCTTC. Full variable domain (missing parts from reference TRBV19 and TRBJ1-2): DGGITQSPKYLFRKEGQNVTLSCEQNLNHDAMYWYRQDPGQGLRLIYYSQIVNDFQKGDIAEGYSVSREKKESFPLTVTSAQKNPTAFYLCASSIGQGAYGYTFGSGTRLTVV.

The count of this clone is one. The CDR3 region is CARSLRQGRGTQYF. For the CDR3, the DNA is TGTGCCAGAAGCTTGAGACAGGGACGAGGTACGCAGTATTTT. This chain uses TRBV5-3 with TRBJ2-3; TRBD1 agrees at 7 bases. TRBV5-3 is recorded as an ORF, its role being uncertain. The CDR3 is 14 amino acids. V was pared by 1 base and J by 8 bases, with 7 bases of the junction left unmatched.